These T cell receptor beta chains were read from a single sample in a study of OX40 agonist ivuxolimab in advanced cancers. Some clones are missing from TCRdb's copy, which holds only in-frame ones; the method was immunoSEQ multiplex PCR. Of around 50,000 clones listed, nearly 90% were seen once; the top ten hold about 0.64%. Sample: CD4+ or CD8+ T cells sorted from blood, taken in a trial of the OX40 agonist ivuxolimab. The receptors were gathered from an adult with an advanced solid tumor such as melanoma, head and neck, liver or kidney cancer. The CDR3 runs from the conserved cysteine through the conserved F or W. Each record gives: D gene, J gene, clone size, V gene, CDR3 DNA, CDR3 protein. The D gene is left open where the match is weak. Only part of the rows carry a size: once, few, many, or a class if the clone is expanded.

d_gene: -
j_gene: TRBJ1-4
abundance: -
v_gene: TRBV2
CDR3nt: TGTGCCAGCAGGGGGGGGGCCGCAGACCCTTCCGACGATGAAAAACTGTTTTTT
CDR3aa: CASRGGAADPSDDEKLFF

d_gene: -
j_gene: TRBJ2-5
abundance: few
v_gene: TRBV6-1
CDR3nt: TGTGCCAGCACCCCCGTTGAGACCCAGTACTTC
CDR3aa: CASTPVETQYF

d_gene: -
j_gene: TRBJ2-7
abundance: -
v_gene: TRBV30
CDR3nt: TGTGCCTGGAGGGCAACAGGGTTCGAGCAGTACTTC
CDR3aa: CAWRATGFEQYF

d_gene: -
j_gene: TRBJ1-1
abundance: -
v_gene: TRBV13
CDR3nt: TGTGCCAGCAGCTTCGGACAGATCACTGAAGCTTTCTTT
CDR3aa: CASSFGQITEAFF

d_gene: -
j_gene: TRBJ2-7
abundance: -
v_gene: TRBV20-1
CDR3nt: TGCAGTGCTAGAGACTTTTACGAGCAGTACTTC
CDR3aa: CSARDFYEQYF

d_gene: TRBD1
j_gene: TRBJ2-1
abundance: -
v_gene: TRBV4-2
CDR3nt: TGTGCCAGCAGCCAAGGGGGACAGGGGCCGAATGAGCAGTTCTTC
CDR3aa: CASSQGGQGPNEQFF

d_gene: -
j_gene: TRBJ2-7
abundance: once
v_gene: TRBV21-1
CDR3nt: TGTGCCAGCAGCCACAAGTCCCATGTGGCGGAAAACTACGAGCAGTACTTC
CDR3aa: CASSHKSHVAENYEQYF

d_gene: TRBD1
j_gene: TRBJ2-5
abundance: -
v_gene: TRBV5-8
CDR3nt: TGTGCCAGCAGCCGCTTACAGGGGAGCCAAGAGACCCAGTACTTC
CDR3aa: CASSRLQGSQETQYF

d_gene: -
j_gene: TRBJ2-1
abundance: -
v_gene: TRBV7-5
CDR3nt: TGTGCCAGAAGCTTAGCGCTTCCGGCGGGGAGGTACAATGAGCAGTTCTTC
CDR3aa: CARSLALPAGRYNEQFF

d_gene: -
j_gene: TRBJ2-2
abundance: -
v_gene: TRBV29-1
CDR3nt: TGCAGCGCGACTGTTGGCACCGGGGAGCTGTTTTTT
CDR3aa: CSATVGTGELFF

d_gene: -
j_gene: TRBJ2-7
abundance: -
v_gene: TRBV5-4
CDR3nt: TGTGCCAGCAGCTCCAGGGAGAAAGGAGCCTACGAGCAGTACTTC
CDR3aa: CASSSREKGAYEQYF

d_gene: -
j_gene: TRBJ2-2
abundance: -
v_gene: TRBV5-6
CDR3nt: TGTGCCAGCAGCTTGTGGACCGGGGAGCTGTTTTTT
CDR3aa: CASSLWTGELFF

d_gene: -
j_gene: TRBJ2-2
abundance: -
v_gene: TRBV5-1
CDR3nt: TGCGCCAGCAGCCTCGACTCCCTGGGGTCCGGGGAGCTGTTTTTT
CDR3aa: CASSLDSLGSGELFF

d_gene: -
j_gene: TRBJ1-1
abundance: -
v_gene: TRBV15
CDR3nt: TGTGCCACCAGCAGAGAGTGGGACACTGAAGCTTTCTTT
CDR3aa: CATSREWDTEAFF

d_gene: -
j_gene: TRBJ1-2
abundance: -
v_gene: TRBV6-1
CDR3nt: TGTGCCAGCAGTGAGGGGGCCCCTTTGAGCTACACCTTC
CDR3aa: CASSEGAPLSYTF

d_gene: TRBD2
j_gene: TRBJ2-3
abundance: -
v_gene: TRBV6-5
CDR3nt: TGTGCCAGCAGTAAGGGAGGGCCTAGGAGGGATACGCAGTATTTT
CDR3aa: CASSKGGPRRDTQYF

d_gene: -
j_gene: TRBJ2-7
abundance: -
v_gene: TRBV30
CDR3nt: TGTGCCTGGAGTGAAGTGGGGCGGACCTACGAGCAGTACTTC
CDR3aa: CAWSEVGRTYEQYF

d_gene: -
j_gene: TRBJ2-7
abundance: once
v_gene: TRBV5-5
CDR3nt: TGTGCCAGCAGCTTGGTGGGAGCGGCAAAATACGAGCAGTACTTC
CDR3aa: CASSLVGAAKYEQYF

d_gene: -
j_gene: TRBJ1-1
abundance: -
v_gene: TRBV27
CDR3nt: TGTGCCAGCAGTTTATTAGCAACCGCCGGTGGGACTGAAGCTTTCTTT
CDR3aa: CASSLLATAGGTEAFF

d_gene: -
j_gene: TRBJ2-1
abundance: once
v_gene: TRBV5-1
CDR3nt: TGCGCCAGCAGCTTGACAGCGGTCTCCTACAATGAGCAGTTCTTC
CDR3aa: CASSLTAVSYNEQFF

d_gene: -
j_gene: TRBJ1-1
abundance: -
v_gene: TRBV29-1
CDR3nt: TGCAGCGTTGTCGAGAACACTGAAGCTTTCTTT
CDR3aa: CSVVENTEAFF

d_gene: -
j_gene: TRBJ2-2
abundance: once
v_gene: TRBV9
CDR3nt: TGTGCCAGCAGCGTAACGGAGGGCCCCACCGGGGAGCTGTTTTTT
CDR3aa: CASSVTEGPTGELFF

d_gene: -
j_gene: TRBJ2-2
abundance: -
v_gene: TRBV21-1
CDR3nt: TGTGCCAGCAGCACAAGAAGTACATCCGGTTGGGGATCCCCTCAGGAGGAGCTGTTTTTT
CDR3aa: CASSTRSTSGWGSPQEELFF

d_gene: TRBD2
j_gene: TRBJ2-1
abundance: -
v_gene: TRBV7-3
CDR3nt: TGTGCCAGCAGCCCCACCCCGGGACTAGCGGGAATAGAGCAGTTCTTC
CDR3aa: CASSPTPGLAGIEQFF

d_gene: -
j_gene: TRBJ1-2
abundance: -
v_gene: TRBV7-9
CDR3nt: TGTGCCAGCAGCTTAGCCGGGGTAGAAGGGAAGAATGGCTACACCTTC
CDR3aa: CASSLAGVEGKNGYTF

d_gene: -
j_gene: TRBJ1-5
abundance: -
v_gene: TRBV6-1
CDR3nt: TGTGCCAGCAGTGAAGGTGGGGGAATAACGCCCCAGCATTTT
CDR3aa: CASSEGGGITPQHF

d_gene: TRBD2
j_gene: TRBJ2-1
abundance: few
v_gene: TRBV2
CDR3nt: TGTGCCAGCAGTTTTACGACTAGCGGGAATGGGGGTGAGCAGTTCTTC
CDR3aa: CASSFTTSGNGGEQFF

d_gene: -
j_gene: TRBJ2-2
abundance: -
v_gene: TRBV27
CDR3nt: TGTGCCAGCGGTTGGAACACCGGGGAGCTGTTTTTT
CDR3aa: CASGWNTGELFF

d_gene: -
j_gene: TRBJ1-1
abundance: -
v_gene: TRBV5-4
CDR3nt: TGTGCCAGCAGCTTGGCCGAGAACACTGAAGCTTTCTTT
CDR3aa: CASSLAENTEAFF

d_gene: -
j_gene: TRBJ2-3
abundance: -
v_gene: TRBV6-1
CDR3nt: TGTGCCAGCAAGACTGGTTGGGGCACAGATACGCAGTATTTT
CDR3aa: CASKTGWGTDTQYF

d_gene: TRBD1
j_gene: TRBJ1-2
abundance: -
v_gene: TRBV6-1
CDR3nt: TGTGCCAGCAGCGACAGGGGGCCCACGGGCTACACCTTC
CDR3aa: CASSDRGPTGYTF

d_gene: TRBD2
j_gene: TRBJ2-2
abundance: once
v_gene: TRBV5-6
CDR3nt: TGTGCCAGCAGCCTTAGCGGGAGGCCGGGTACCGGGGAGCTGTTTTTT
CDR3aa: CASSLSGRPGTGELFF

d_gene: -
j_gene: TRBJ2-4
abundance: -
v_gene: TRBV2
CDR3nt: TGTGCCAGCAGTGAATGGGAGGCGCCAGCCAAAAACATTCAGTACTTC
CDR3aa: CASSEWEAPAKNIQYF

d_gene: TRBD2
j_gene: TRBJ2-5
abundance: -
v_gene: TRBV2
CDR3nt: TGTGCCAGCAGTGATACCATAGCGGGAGGCCAAGAGACCCAGTACTTC
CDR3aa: CASSDTIAGGQETQYF

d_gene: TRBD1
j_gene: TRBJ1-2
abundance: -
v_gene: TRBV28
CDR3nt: TGTGCCAGCAGTTCAGGGGGCAGGGGTGGCTACACCTTC
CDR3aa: CASSSGGRGGYTF

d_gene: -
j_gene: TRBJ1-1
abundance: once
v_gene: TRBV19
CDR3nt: TGTGCCAGTAGTGTCAAAACAAACACTGAAGCTTTCTTT
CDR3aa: CASSVKTNTEAFF

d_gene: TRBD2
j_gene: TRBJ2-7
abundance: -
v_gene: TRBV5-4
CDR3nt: TGTGCCAGCAGCCTGACTGCGGGGGACGAGCAGTACTTC
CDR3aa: CASSLTAGDEQYF

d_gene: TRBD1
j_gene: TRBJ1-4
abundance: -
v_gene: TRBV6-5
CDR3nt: TGTGCCAGCAGTTCCTCGAACAGGGGAGTAAGAGAAAAACTGTTTTTT
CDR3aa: CASSSSNRGVREKLFF

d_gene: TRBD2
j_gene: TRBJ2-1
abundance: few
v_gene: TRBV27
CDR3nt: TGTGCCAGCAGTGGGAGCGGGACCGACCCCAATGAGCAGTTCTTC
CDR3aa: CASSGSGTDPNEQFF

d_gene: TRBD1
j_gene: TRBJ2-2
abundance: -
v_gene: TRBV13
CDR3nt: TGTGCCAGCAGTTTTACCGGGACAGGGAACACCGGGGAGCTGTTTTTT
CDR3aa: CASSFTGTGNTGELFF

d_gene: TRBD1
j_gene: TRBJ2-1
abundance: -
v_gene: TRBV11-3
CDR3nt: TGTGCCAGCAGCTTTCGACAGGGTAGGAATGAGCAGTTCTTC
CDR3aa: CASSFRQGRNEQFF

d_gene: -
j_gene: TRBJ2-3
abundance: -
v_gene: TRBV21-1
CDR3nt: TGTGCCAGCAGCAAAGTTTACCTAGCGGGACCCACAGATACGCAGTATTTT
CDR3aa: CASSKVYLAGPTDTQYF

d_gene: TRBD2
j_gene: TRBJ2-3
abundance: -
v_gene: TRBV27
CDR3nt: TGTGCCAGCCGGGCGGGAGGGCCCAGCACAGATACGCAGTATTTT
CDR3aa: CASRAGGPSTDTQYF

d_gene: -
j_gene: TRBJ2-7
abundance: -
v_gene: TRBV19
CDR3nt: TGTGCCAGTAGCCCCCGGTGGGGGGACTACGAGCAGTACTTC
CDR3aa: CASSPRWGDYEQYF

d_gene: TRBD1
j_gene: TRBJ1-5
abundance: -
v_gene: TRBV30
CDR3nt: TGTGCCTGGAGTGAAACAGGGGGTCAGCCCCAGCATTTT
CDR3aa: CAWSETGGQPQHF

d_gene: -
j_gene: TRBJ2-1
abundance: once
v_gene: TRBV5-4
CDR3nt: TGTGCCAGCAGCTTACTTGGAAAATACAATGAGCAGTTCTTC
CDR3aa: CASSLLGKYNEQFF

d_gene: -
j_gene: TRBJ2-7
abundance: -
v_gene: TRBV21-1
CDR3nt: TGTGCCAGCATCCTAGGGGAGCCGTGGTCCTACGAGCAGTACTTC
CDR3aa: CASILGEPWSYEQYF

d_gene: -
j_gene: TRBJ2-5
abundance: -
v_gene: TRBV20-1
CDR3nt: TGCAGTGCTCGTCTGTGGGAGACCCAGTACTTC
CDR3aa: CSARLWETQYF

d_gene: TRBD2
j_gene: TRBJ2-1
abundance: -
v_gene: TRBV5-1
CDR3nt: TGCGCCAGCAGGCAAGAACTAGCGGGGTACAATGAGCAGTTCTTC
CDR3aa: CASRQELAGYNEQFF

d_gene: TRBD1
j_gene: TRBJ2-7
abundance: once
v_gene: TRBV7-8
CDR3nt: TGTGCCAGCAGCCGGGACAGGACCTACGAGCAGTACTTC
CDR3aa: CASSRDRTYEQYF

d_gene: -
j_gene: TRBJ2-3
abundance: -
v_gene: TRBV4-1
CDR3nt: TGCGCCAGCAGCCCGGGGACCACAGATACGCAGTATTTT
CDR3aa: CASSPGTTDTQYF

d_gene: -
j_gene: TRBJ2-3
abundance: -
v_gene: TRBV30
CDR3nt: TGTGCCTGGAGGCATGACAGTGACCCTAGCACAGATACGCAGTATTTT
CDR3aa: CAWRHDSDPSTDTQYF

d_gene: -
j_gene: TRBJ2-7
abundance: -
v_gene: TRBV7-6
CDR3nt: TGTGCCAGCAGTACATCTCAGGGAACGGGCTACGAGCAGTACTTC
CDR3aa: CASSTSQGTGYEQYF

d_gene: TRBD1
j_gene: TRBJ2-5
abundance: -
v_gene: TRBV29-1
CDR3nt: TGCAGCGTTGAAGGACAGGGGGTAGGAGAGACCCAGTACTTC
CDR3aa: CSVEGQGVGETQYF

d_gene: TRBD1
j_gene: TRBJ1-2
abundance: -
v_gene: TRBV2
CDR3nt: TGTGCCAGCAGTCCCGACAGGGCGGACAGTGGCTACACCTTC
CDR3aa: CASSPDRADSGYTF